This T cell receptor beta chain is from a study of vaccination and CD4 T cells after COVID-19. Treatment described: 10-day PBMC culture with coronavirus spike peptide pools or control peptides (ViraFEST assay). Per well, 1.5 million to 2.5 million PBMCs were cultured in the presence of about 10 IU/ml IL-2 and approximately 9.5 ug/ml peptide pools. The germline CDR1 and CDR2 sequences are MNHNS and SASEGT. This CDR3 is 15 amino acids long. V was trimmed by 2 bases and J by 0 bases, leaving 11 bases between them. A few counts support this clonotype. Its antigen is unknown. With the Oncomine TCR Beta short-read assay, DNA from cultured CD4+ T cells was sequenced. TCRdb fed the PCR reads into MiXCR, producing one record per CDR3 protein. The sample holds 15,000 to 20,000 distinct CDR3 sequences, approximately 36% seen once.

The sequenced sample was CD4+ T cells from blood, cultured in vitro. The chain links TRBV6-1 to TRBJ2-7, with D maybe TRBD2 (6 bases). This sequence originates from a human donor who had recovered from COVID-19. The CDR3, as DNA: TGTGCCAGCAGTGAATACGGGACTGGCTCCTACGAGCAGTACTTC. Its translation is CASSEYGTGSYEQYF.